This is a list of T cell receptor beta chains from one sample in a study of shared clonotypes between healthy human individuals. TCRdb keeps only in-frame clones here, not all; method: immunoSEQ multiplex PCR. The sample includes more than 550,000 clones, 90% to 95% of them seen just once. The sample consisted of naive CD8+ T cells sorted from blood. These receptors were collected from a man between 25 and 39 years old in good health. Both conserved end residues are part of each CDR3. D genes are given only for firm matches. Clone sizes are given selectively: once, few, many, or a class where the clone is expanded.

>TRBV11-2|.|TRBJ2-7|.
CASSLGGRAYEQYF
TGTGCCAGCAGCTTAGGGGGTCGGGCCTACGAGCAGTACTTC
>TRBV4-1|.|TRBJ2-7|.
CASSQDSNRGWGEQYF
TGCGCCAGCAGCCAAGATTCGAACCGCGGCTGGGGCGAGCAGTACTTC
>TRBV5-1|.|TRBJ1-4|.
CASSLVAGLNEKLFF
TGCGCCAGCAGCTTGGTGGCAGGGCTAAATGAAAAACTGTTTTTT
>TRBV7-6|TRBD2|TRBJ2-7|.
CASSYGLAGAYEQYF
TGTGCCAGCAGCTACGGACTAGCGGGAGCCTACGAGCAGTACTTC
>TRBV5-4|TRBD2|TRBJ2-1|.
CASSLKEGLVDNEQFF
TGTGCCAGCAGTTTGAAAGAGGGACTAGTAGACAATGAGCAGTTCTTC
>TRBV27|TRBD1|TRBJ1-2|.
CASSFPGTGGDGYTF
TGTGCCAGCAGTTTCCCCGGGACAGGGGGCGATGGCTACACCTTC
>TRBV2|TRBD2|TRBJ2-3|once
CASSEAPLVAGTSGRASTDTQYF
TGTGCCAGCAGTGAAGCGCCCCTGGTCGCGGGGACTAGCGGGAGGGCCTCAACAGATACGCAGTATTTT
>TRBV7-9|TRBD2|TRBJ2-3|.
CASSELAGEDTQYF
TGTGCCAGCAGCGAGTTAGCGGGAGAAGATACGCAGTATTTT
>TRBV7-8|.|TRBJ2-5|.
CASSLGAEETQYF
TGTGCCAGCAGCTTAGGGGCAGAAGAGACCCAGTACTTC
>TRBV5-1|.|TRBJ2-5|once
CASSLAAPQETQYF
TGCGCCAGCAGCTTGGCGGCCCCCCAAGAGACCCAGTACTTC
>TRBV13|.|TRBJ2-3|.
CASSRDLPFDTQYF
TGTGCCAGTTCCCGGGACCTCCCATTTGATACGCAGTATTTT
>TRBV19|.|TRBJ2-7|.
CASSTLTGEVSYEQYF
TGTGCCAGTAGTACACTAACAGGGGAGGTATCCTACGAGCAGTACTTC
>TRBV5-1|TRBD2|TRBJ2-7|.
CASSPDPGTSLLDEQYF
TGCGCCAGCAGCCCGGACCCCGGGACTAGCCTATTAGACGAGCAGTACTTC
>TRBV6-5|.|TRBJ2-7|.
CASRGRNDEQYF
TGTGCCAGCAGGGGACGTAACGACGAGCAGTACTTC
>TRBV4-1|.|TRBJ1-4|.
CASSQDQHRRTNEKLFF
TGCGCCAGCAGCCAAGATCAGCACAGGCGAACTAATGAAAAACTGTTTTTT
>TRBV29-1|TRBD2|TRBJ2-1|.
CSVLGSDSGYNEQFF
TGCAGCGTTCTGGGTAGTGATAGCGGGTACAATGAGCAGTTCTTC
>TRBV10-3|.|TRBJ2-7|.
CAISEDGTLSSYEQYF
TGTGCCATCAGTGAGGACGGGACACTGAGCTCCTACGAGCAGTACTTC
>TRBV27|.|TRBJ2-2|.
CASSWGSGELFF
TGTGCCAGCAGTTGGGGGTCCGGGGAGCTGTTTTTT
>TRBV28|.|TRBJ2-7|.
CASSFPARGAYEQYF
TGTGCCAGCAGTTTTCCCGCCAGGGGGGCCTACGAGCAGTACTTC
>TRBV6-1|.|TRBJ2-7|.
CASSGDYNRDPYEQYF
TGTGCCAGCAGTGGGGATTATAACAGGGATCCCTACGAGCAGTACTTC
>TRBV4-3|TRBD2|TRBJ2-3|.
CASSQDLAGNTDTQYF
TGCGCCAGCAGCCAAGACCTAGCGGGGAACACAGATACGCAGTATTTT
>TRBV7-6|TRBD1|TRBJ2-6|.
CASSFGTAGANVLTF
TGTGCCAGCAGCTTCGGGACAGCTGGGGCCAACGTCCTGACTTTC
>TRBV28|TRBD2|TRBJ2-3|.
CASSIPSSGSSDTQYF
TGTGCCAGCAGTATCCCCTCTAGCGGGAGTTCGGATACGCAGTATTTT
>TRBV9|.|TRBJ1-5|.
CASSVFGVNQPQHF
TGTGCCAGCAGCGTTTTCGGTGTTAATCAGCCCCAGCATTTT
>TRBV7-6|.|TRBJ2-3|.
CASSFSEGDTQYF
TGTGCCAGCAGTTTTTCTGAGGGAGATACGCAGTATTTT
>TRBV19|.|TRBJ2-1|once
CASSWGNSYNEQFF
TGTGCCAGTAGTTGGGGCAACTCCTACAATGAGCAGTTCTTC
>TRBV6-5|.|TRBJ2-7|.
CASSHSSGGYEQYF
TGTGCCAGCAGTCACTCCTCAGGGGGGTACGAGCAGTACTTC
>TRBV7-9|.|TRBJ1-4|few
CASRAQGEKLFF
TGTGCCAGCAGGGCACAGGGTGAAAAACTGTTTTTT
>TRBV5-5|.|TRBJ2-7|.
CASSLADYYEQYF
TGTGCCAGCAGCTTGGCGGATTACTACGAGCAGTACTTC
>TRBV2|.|TRBJ2-7|few
CASGGEQYF
TGTGCCAGCGGAGGTGAGCAGTACTTC
>TRBV18|.|TRBJ2-7|.
CASQVGADEQYF
TGTGCCAGCCAGGTGGGAGCCGACGAGCAGTACTTC
>TRBV30|.|TRBJ2-2|.
CAWSPTGSGELFF
TGTGCCTGGAGTCCAACAGGGTCCGGGGAGCTGTTTTTT
>TRBV7-9|.|TRBJ2-1|.
CASRPGSAASVNEQFF
TGTGCCAGCAGACCAGGGAGCGCGGCTAGCGTGAATGAGCAGTTCTTC
>TRBV27|TRBD1|TRBJ2-1|.
CASSFGQVSGNEQFF
TGTGCCAGCAGTTTCGGACAGGTTTCTGGGAATGAGCAGTTCTTC
>TRBV29-1|TRBD1|TRBJ1-2|.
CSVEDQVQGGYLGYTF
TGCAGCGTTGAAGATCAAGTACAGGGGGGATACCTGGGCTACACCTTC
>TRBV19|.|TRBJ1-1|.
CASSIWGNTEAFF
TGTGCCAGTAGTATCTGGGGGAACACTGAAGCTTTCTTT
>TRBV7-6|TRBD2|TRBJ2-1|.
CASSSLNSSGRSDEQFF
TGTGCCAGCAGCTCCCTCAATTCTAGCGGGAGGAGCGATGAGCAGTTCTTC
>TRBV10-3|.|TRBJ2-7|.
CATGRSLDEQYF
TGTGCCACCGGGCGTTCTCTGGACGAGCAGTACTTC
>TRBV27|TRBD2|TRBJ2-7|.
CASSLIATSGYYEQYF
TGTGCCAGCAGTTTAATCGCGACTAGCGGCTATTACGAGCAGTACTTC
>TRBV6-5|.|TRBJ1-2|few
CASSYGAGGYTF
TGTGCCAGCAGTTACGGAGCGGGTGGCTACACCTTC
>TRBV7-9|TRBD1|TRBJ2-7|.
CASSSTGVEQYF
TGTGCCAGCAGCTCCACAGGGGTCGAGCAGTACTTC
>TRBV7-8|.|TRBJ2-5|.
CASSLAFQETQYF
TGTGCCAGCAGCTTAGCGTTCCAGGAGACCCAGTACTTC
>TRBV30|.|TRBJ2-1|once
CAWSGRGHNTYNEQFF
TGTGCCTGGAGTGGAAGGGGCCACAACACCTACAATGAGCAGTTCTTC
>TRBV27|.|TRBJ1-1|.
CASYRRGGVTPEAFF
TGTGCCAGCTACCGACGGGGCGGCGTCACCCCTGAAGCTTTCTTT
>TRBV5-6|.|TRBJ2-7|.
CASNLGGVGEQYF
TGTGCCAGCAACCTGGGGGGAGTAGGCGAGCAGTACTTC
>TRBV10-3|TRBD1|TRBJ2-5|.
CAISEPGTAQETQYF
TGTGCCATCAGTGAACCCGGGACAGCCCAAGAGACCCAGTACTTC
>TRBV6-6|.|TRBJ2-5|.
CASSAPADGAETQYF
TGTGCCAGCAGCGCTCCAGCGGATGGGGCGGAGACCCAGTACTTC
>TRBV7-9|TRBD2|TRBJ2-1|.
CASRPPGLAGDNEQFF
TGTGCCAGCAGGCCACCGGGACTAGCGGGTGACAATGAGCAGTTCTTC
>TRBV4-2|TRBD1|TRBJ2-3|.
CASSQEDRSYTDTQYF
TGTGCCAGCAGCCAAGAGGACAGGTCGTACACAGATACGCAGTATTTT
>TRBV10-3|.|TRBJ2-7|.
CAISDTAESGSYEQYF
TGTGCCATCAGTGACACAGCGGAGTCCGGCTCCTACGAGCAGTACTTC
>TRBV4-2|.|TRBJ2-1|.
CASSQYNEQFF
TGTGCCAGCAGCCAATACAATGAGCAGTTCTTC
>TRBV6-1|TRBD1|TRBJ2-1|.
CASSELRGPFNEQFF
TGTGCCAGCAGTGAACTTAGGGGGCCCTTCAATGAGCAGTTCTTC
>TRBV27|TRBD2|TRBJ2-1|.
CASTGGTSGTNEQFF
TGTGCCAGCACCGGGGGGACTAGCGGAACCAATGAGCAGTTCTTC
>TRBV6-5|.|TRBJ2-5|.
CASKGGETQYF
TGTGCCAGCAAAGGGGGAGAGACCCAGTACTTC
>TRBV28|.|TRBJ2-7|.
CASSPAVSGYEQYF
TGTGCCAGCAGTCCAGCGGTCAGCGGGTACGAGCAGTACTTC